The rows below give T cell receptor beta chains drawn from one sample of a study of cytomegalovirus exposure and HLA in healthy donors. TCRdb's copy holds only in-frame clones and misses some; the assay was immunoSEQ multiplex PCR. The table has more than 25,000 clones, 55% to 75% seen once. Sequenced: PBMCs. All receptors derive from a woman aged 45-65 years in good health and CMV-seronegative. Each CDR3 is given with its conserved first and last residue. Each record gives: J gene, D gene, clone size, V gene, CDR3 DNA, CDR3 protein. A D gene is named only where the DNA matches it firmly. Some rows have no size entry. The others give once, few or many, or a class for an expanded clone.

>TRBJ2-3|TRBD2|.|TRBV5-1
TGCGCCAGCAGCTTGGGCGGGAGCAACACAGATACGCAGTATTTT
CASSLGGSNTDTQYF
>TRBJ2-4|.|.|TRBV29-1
TGCAGCGCCGAGAGTGGGCGGGAAGCAAACATTCAGTACTTC
CSAESGREANIQYF
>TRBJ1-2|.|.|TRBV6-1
TGTGCCAGCAGGACCGGGTCTGGCTATGGCTACACCTTC
CASRTGSGYGYTF
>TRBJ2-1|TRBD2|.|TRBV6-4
TGTGCCAGCAGCCAACGGGGACTAGCGGGGGGCCACTCCTACAATGAGCAGTTCTTC
CASSQRGLAGGHSYNEQFF
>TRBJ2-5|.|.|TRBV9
TGTGCCAGCAGCGAGACGGGGGGCGAGACCCAGTACTTC
CASSETGGETQYF
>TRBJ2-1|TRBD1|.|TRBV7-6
TGTGCCAGCAGCTTATCTGGGACAGCCAAAGCAAATGAGCAGTTCTTC
CASSLSGTAKANEQFF
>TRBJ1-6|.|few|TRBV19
TGTGCCAGTAGCAGGGTAAGGGAAGGATACTCACCCCTCCACTTT
CASSRVREGYSPLHF
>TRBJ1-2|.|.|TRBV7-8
TGTGCCAGCAGCCCCCCTATTTCTTCGGGACTCCTCAAGGTCGGCTACACCTTC
CASSPPISSGLLKVGYTF
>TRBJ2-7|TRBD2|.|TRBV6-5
TGTGCCAGCAGTGGCGGACTAGCGGGGACCTACGAGCAGTACTTC
CASSGGLAGTYEQYF
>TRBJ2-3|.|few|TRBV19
TGTGCCAGTAGTAGGGGAGAATCTAGCACAGATACGCAGTATTTT
CASSRGESSTDTQYF
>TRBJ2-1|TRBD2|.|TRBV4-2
TGTGCCAGCAGCCAGCGCCCCGGACTAGCGGAAGACGAGCAGTTCTTC
CASSQRPGLAEDEQFF
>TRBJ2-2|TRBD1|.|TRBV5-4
TGTGCCAGCAGCTTAAAGGGGACAGTCACCGGGGAGCTGTTTTTT
CASSLKGTVTGELFF
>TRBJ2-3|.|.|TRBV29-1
TGCAGCGTGACTAGGGAAAGCACAGATACGCAGTATTTT
CSVTRESTDTQYF
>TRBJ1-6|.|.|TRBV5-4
TGTGCCAGCAGCTTCGGAGGCCCCCGGAGCTCCTATAATTCACCCCTCCACTTT
CASSFGGPRSSYNSPLHF
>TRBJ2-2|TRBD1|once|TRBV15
TGTGCCACCAGCACGGGACAGGTTAGGAGCGGGGAGCTGTTTTTT
CATSTGQVRSGELFF
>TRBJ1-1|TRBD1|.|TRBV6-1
TGTGCCAGCAGTGACAAGACAGGGGGAAAGGGGACTGAAGCTTTCTTT
CASSDKTGGKGTEAFF
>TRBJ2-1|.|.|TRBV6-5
TGTGCCAGCAGTCCCGTTCCCGAAGCCCATGAGCAGTTCTTC
CASSPVPEAHEQFF
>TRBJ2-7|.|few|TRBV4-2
TGTGCCAGCAGCGCCCATACTGGGGAGGACGAGCAGTACTTC
CASSAHTGEDEQYF
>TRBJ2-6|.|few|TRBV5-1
TGCGCCAGCAGCCTCGAGGACAACGTCCTGACTTTC
CASSLEDNVLTF
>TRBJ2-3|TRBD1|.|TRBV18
TGTGCCAGCTCACCGACAGGGTACACAGATACGCAGTATTTT
CASSPTGYTDTQYF
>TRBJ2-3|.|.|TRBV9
TGTGCCAGCAGCGTAGCTGGCACCACAGATACGCAGTATTTT
CASSVAGTTDTQYF
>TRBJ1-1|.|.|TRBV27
TGTGCCAGCAGTTTTTTTCGCCAGGGGGAAGCTTTCTTT
CASSFFRQGEAFF
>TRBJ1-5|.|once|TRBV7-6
TGTGCCAGCAGCTTAAGCGGAGGGGCGAGCAATCAGCCCCAGCATTTT
CASSLSGGASNQPQHF
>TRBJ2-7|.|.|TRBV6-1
TGTGCCAGCAGGGACAGCTACGAGCAGTACTTC
CASRDSYEQYF
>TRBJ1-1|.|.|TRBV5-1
TGCGCCAGCAGTCTAGGAGGGGACACTGAAGCTTTCTTT
CASSLGGDTEAFF
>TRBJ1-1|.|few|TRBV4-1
TGCGCCAGCAGCACGGGTGGTGGGTACACTGAAGCTTTCTTT
CASSTGGGYTEAFF
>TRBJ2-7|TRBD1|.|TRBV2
TGTGCCAGCAGTCCCAGGGACAGGTCTAATCCCGAGCAGTACTTC
CASSPRDRSNPEQYF
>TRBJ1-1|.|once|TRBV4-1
TGCGCCAGCAGCCAATCGCTGCTAGCGTCCTACGACACTGAAGCTTTCTTT
CASSQSLLASYDTEAFF
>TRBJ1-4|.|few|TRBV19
TGTGCCAGCGGGTCGACAGGAGTTAATGAAAAACTGTTTTTT
CASGSTGVNEKLFF
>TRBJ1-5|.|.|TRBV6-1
TGTGCCAGCAGTGTTGGAGACAGCAATCAGCCCCAGCATTTT
CASSVGDSNQPQHF
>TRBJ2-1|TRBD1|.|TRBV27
TGTGCCAGCAGTCTATACAGGGGTGCCTACAATGAGCAGTTCTTC
CASSLYRGAYNEQFF
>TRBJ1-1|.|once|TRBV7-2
TGTGCCAGCAGCTTGGCCCGCCGCGGCACTGAAGCTTTCTTT
CASSLARRGTEAFF
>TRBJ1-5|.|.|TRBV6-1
TGTGCCAGCAACATGAATAGCAATCAGCCCCAGCATTTT
CASNMNSNQPQHF
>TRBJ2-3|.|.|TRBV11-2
TGTGCCAGCAGCTCCCGGCAGGGGACCACAGATACGCAGTATTTT
CASSSRQGTTDTQYF
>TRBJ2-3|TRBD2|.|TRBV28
TGTGCCAGCAGCCGGCGGGCGGGAGGCACAGATACGCAGTATTTT
CASSRRAGGTDTQYF
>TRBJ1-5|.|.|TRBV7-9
TGTGCCAGCAGCTTAGGGCAGAACAATCAGCCCCAGCATTTT
CASSLGQNNQPQHF
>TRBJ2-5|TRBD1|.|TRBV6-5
TGTGCCACACACAGGGGGAAACAAGAGACCCAGTACTTC
CATHRGKQETQYF
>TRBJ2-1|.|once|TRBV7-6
TGTGCCAGCAGCGATCCCGGGAGCTACAATGAGCAGTTCTTC
CASSDPGSYNEQFF
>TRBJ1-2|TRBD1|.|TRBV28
TGTGCCAGCAGTGATGGACAGGTCGTGACCTACACCTTC
CASSDGQVVTYTF
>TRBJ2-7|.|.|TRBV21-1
TGTGCCAGCAGCAAAGATAAAGAACAGGGAATCCACGAGCAGTACTTC
CASSKDKEQGIHEQYF
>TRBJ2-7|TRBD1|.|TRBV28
TGTGCCAGCAGCTTACAGGGGAACTACGAGCAGTACTTC
CASSLQGNYEQYF
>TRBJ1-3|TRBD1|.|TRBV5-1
TGCGCCAGCAGCCAGAACAGGGGCTCTGGAAACACCATATATTTT
CASSQNRGSGNTIYF
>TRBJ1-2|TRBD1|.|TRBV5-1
TGCGCCAGCAGCTTGGTCGACAGGGCGGGGGGCTACACCTTC
CASSLVDRAGGYTF
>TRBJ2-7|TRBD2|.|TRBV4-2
TGTGCCAGCAGCCAAGATGGGGCGGGAGGGCCCTCGGAAGAGCAGTACTTC
CASSQDGAGGPSEEQYF
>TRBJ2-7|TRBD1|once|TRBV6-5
TGTGCCAGCACCGACAGGGGTCGGTACGAGCAGTACTTC
CASTDRGRYEQYF
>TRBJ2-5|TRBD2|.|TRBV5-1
TGCGCCAGCAGCTTGGATCTAGCGGGAGAAGAGACCCAGTACTTC
CASSLDLAGEETQYF
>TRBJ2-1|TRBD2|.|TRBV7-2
TGTGCCAGCAGCTTAATGGCGGGGGGCGGAGAGCAGTTCTTC
CASSLMAGGGEQFF
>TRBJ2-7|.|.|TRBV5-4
TGTGCCAGCAGCATTGGACTAAACTCCTACGAGCAGTACTTC
CASSIGLNSYEQYF
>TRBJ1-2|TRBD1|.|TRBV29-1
TGCAGCGTGGCAGGGGGCAACTATGGCTACACCTTC
CSVAGGNYGYTF
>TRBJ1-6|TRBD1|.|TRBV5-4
TGTGCCAGCAGCTTGGAACAGGGGGAAGAGAATTCACCCCTCCACTTT
CASSLEQGEENSPLHF
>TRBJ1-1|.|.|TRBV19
TGTGCCAGTAGTGACACCAGGGTCACTGAAGCTTTCTTT
CASSDTRVTEAFF
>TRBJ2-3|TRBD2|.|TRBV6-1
TGTGCCAGCAGTGCTTTCGGGAGCGGGAGAACAGATACGCAGTATTTT
CASSAFGSGRTDTQYF
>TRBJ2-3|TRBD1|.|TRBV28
TGTGCCAGCAGTCTCCGACAGGGCAACACAGATACGCAGTATTTT
CASSLRQGNTDTQYF
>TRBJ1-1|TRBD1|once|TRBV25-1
TGTGCCAGCAGTGAACAGGGACAGGGTAAGACTGAAGCTTTCTTT
CASSEQGQGKTEAFF
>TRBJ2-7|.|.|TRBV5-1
TGCGCCAGCAGCCCACGCGATCCACCTTTTTACGAGCAGTACTTC
CASSPRDPPFYEQYF
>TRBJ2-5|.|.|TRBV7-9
TGTGCCAGCAGCTTAAGGGGGTCCCAGTACTTC
CASSLRGSQYF
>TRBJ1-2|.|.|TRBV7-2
TGTGCCAGCAGCCCTGGAGCCTTTTTTTATGGCTACACCTTC
CASSPGAFFYGYTF